These 24 T cell receptor beta chains were all obtained from the same sample, sequenced in a study of CD8 T cells in Susac syndrome. Random hexamers were used to reverse transcribe an amount of 0.5 to 1 ug RNA. From the immunoSEQ multiplex PCR reads, TCRdb called clonotypes with MiXCR, one entry per CDR3 protein. Found here are under 200,000 distinct CDR3 sequences, approximately 95% of them singletons; the top ten hold around 0.15%. Sequenced input: CD8+ T cells from PBMCs. Receptor source: a human donor with multiple sclerosis.

The chain recombines TRBV12-3 or TRBV12-4 with TRBJ2-7; TRBD2 matches at 7 bases. Unmatched junction bases numbered 7, after V lost 5 bases and J lost 3 bases. The CDR3 loop spans 14 amino acids. CDR3 sequence reads: CASSPQGLYYEQYF. In nucleotides, the CDR3 is TGTGCCAGCAGTCCCCAGGGACTATACTACGAGCAGTACTTC.

Worth noting for this clonotype: One junction end does not reproduce the germline sequence, and a read error may be involved. The chain joins TRBV12-3 or TRBV12-4 to TRBJ2-1; either TRBD1 or TRBD2 may fit D (6 bases each). This CDR3 is built from 14 residues. The CDR3, as DNA: TGTGCCAGCAGTTTAGGGGGGGCCTATAATGAGCAGTTCTTC. Protein product: CASSLGGAYNEQFF.

The J gene is TRBJ2-1, the V gene TRBV9; TRBD2 aligns across 11 bases. V dropped 1 base and J dropped 5; count of bases not matched to a gene: 5. Germline V gene lookup returns CDR1 SGDLS and CDR2 YYNGEE. CDR3 size: 16 residues. The CDR3 DNA reads TGTGCCAGCAGCGTACCAACTAGCGGGGGTCACAATGAGCAGTTCTTC. This encodes CASSVPTSGGHNEQFF.

The gene calls are TRBV28 and TRBJ1-5; the D is unclear. In germline, CDR1 is MDHEN, CDR2 SYDVKM. CDR3 length: 15 amino acids. Trimming left V 5 bases short and J 2 bases short, with 13 bases between. DNA of the CDR3: TGTGCCAGCAGTGACACTCCACCCGGCAATCAGCCCCAGCATTTT. It specifies CASSDTPPGNQPQHF.

The chain couples TRBV2 to TRBJ2-1; no clear D gene. V was trimmed by 1 base and J by 5 bases, leaving 12 bases between them. Germline V gives CDR1 SNHLY, CDR2 FYNNEI. CDR3 length equals 15 residues. CDR3 loop: CASSEGTARNNEQFF. The CDR3 nucleotides read TGTGCCAGCAGTGAAGGGACCGCGAGGAACAATGAGCAGTTCTTC.

This chain's CDR3 is CSVEVWTSGRGDPPGANVLTF. CDR3 in DNA: TGCAGCGTTGAAGTATGGACTTCGGGCAGGGGGGACCCTCCCGGGGCCAACGTCCTGACTTTC. The chain links TRBV29-1 to TRBJ2-6; tentative D call: TRBD1 (7 bases). The V end was cut by 1 base, the J end by 4 bases, with 29 bases between. Germline CDR1 SQVTM, CDR2 ANQGSEA. This CDR3 is built from 21 residues.

The rearrangement links TRBV2 to TRBJ2-7, with 10 bases lining up with TRBD2. This CDR3 has 14 amino acids. V lost 6 bases and J lost 7; bases outside the gene matches: 9. CDR1 is SNHLY, CDR2 FYNNEI, per germline. CDR3 protein: CASRSSGGPIEQYF. CDR3 nucleotide sequence: TGTGCCAGCAGGTCTAGCGGGGGACCCATAGAGCAGTACTTC.

The chain is built from TRBV4-1 and TRBJ2-1; D is unclear. CDR1 is MGHRA, CDR2 YSYEKL, per germline. V shed 1 base and J shed 5 bases, with 9 bases lying between them. The CDR3 length is 14 residues. Here the CDR3 reads CASSQVPFDNEQFF. The CDR3 DNA is TGCGCCAGCAGCCAAGTTCCGTTTGACAATGAGCAGTTCTTC.

The chain carries TRBV28 and TRBJ2-2, with unresolved D. The CDR3 runs 15 residues. V dropped 7 bases and J dropped 3 bases, with 15 bases sitting between them. CDR1 and CDR2 (germline): MDHEN, SYDVKM. CDR3 loop: CASTRGRFYTGELFF. As DNA, the CDR3 is TGTGCCAGCACCCGTGGCAGGTTTTACACCGGGGAGCTGTTTTTT. Variable domain in full (rest from reference TRBV28 and TRBJ2-2): DVKVTQSSRYLVKRTGEKVFLECVQDMDHENMFWYRQDPGLGLRLIYFSYDVKMKEKGDIPEGYSVSREKKERFSLILESASTNQTSMYLCASTRGRFYTGELFFGEGSRLTVL.

This sequence joins TRBV6-5 and TRBJ2-1; the match to TRBD2 covers 8 bases. The V segment lost 1 base and the J segment 4 bases; nucleotides outside the gene matches: 6. This CDR3 comprises 16 residues. The V gene's germline CDR1 is MNHEY and CDR2 SVGAGI. In nucleotides, the CDR3 is TGTGCCAGCAGTTACTTACCCGGGAGGGCTTACAATGAGCAGTTCTTC. Translating gives CASSYLPGRAYNEQFF.

This clonotype was detected only once. The V gene is TRBV2, the J gene TRBJ1-2; tentatively, D is TRBD1 (5 bases). Per the germline V gene, CDR1 is SNHLY and CDR2 is FYNNEI. The CDR3 extends over 13 amino acids. Trimming pared 8 bases from V and 6 bases from J, leaving 16 bases between. The DNA for the CDR3 is TGTGCCAGCTTTCCGCCCAGGGAGGATGGCTACACCTTC. Protein product: CASFPPREDGYTF.

The chain has TRBV7-9 and TRBJ1-4; possible D gene TRBD1, 6 bases. Trimming left V 6 bases short and J 6 bases short, with 14 bases between. CDR3 length: 14 amino acids. Germline V gene data show CDR1 as SEHNR and CDR2 as FQNEAQ (reference sequence). CDR3 bases: TGTGCCAGCAGGGGGGCTGATTGGGATGAAAAACTGTTTTTT. Protein: CASRGADWDEKLFF.

The J gene is TRBJ2-1, the V gene TRBV24-1; 9 nucleotides align to TRBD1. With V trimmed by 3 bases and J by 4 bases, 3 bases remained unmatched. The CDR3 totals 15 residues. Germline loops: CDR1 KGHDR, CDR2 SFDVKD. The CDR3: CATSDQDRGYNEQFF. In DNA, the CDR3 is TGTGCCACCAGTGATCAGGACAGGGGTTACAATGAGCAGTTCTTC.

V and J are TRBV18 and TRBJ2-5, with a possible D match to TRBD1 (5 bases). The CDR3 extends over 13 amino acids. CDR1 is KGHSH and CDR2 is LQKENI in the germline V gene. Between the trimmed V and J ends, which lost 2 bases and 5 bases, there was a span of 9 bases. In nucleotides, the CDR3 is TGTGCCAGCTCACCAGTCTACAGGGAGACCCAGTACTTC. Its protein is CASSPVYRETQYF.

Only one count was recorded for this clonotype. The V call is TRBV2, the J call TRBJ2-7, with D unresolved. The CDR3 has 13 residues. CDR1 is SNHLY and CDR2 is FYNNEI in the germline V gene. The germline V and J ends were trimmed by 7 bases and 2 bases, with 12 bases remaining between them. CDR3 in DNA: TGTGCCAGCATTAGGTCCGCCACCTACGAGCAGTACTTC. Translated, it gives CASIRSATYEQYF. Full variable domain (remainder filled in from reference TRBV2 and TRBJ2-7): EPEVTQTPSHQVTQMGQEVILRCVPISNHLYFYWYRQILGQKVEFLVSFYNNEISEKSEIFDDQFSVERPDGSNFTLKIRSTKLEDSAMYFCASIRSATYEQYFGPGTRLTVT.

V and J are TRBV5-6 and TRBJ1-5; D possibly corresponds to TRBD1 (6 bases). The CDR3 is 16 amino acids. Trimming removed 0 bases from V and 1 base from J, with 11 bases in between. Germline lookup yields CDR1 SGHDT and CDR2 YYEEEE. The CDR3 loop is CASSLEGGTSNQPQHF. CDR3 sequence (DNA): TGTGCCAGCAGCTTGGAAGGGGGGACGAGCAATCAGCCCCAGCATTTT.

The gene calls are TRBV13 and TRBJ2-3; 9 bases match TRBD2. Germline V gives CDR1 PRHDT, CDR2 FYEKMQ (reference sequence). The length of the CDR3 is 17 residues. The trim removed 4 bases at V and 0 bases at J, leaving 8 bases unmatched. CDR3 bases: TGTGCCAGCAGCTCTAGCGGGGACCACCCTAGCACAGATACGCAGTATTTT. It translates to CASSSSGDHPSTDTQYF.

In its sample, this clonotype was seen once. The V call is TRBV25-1, the J call TRBJ2-1; D call uncertain. V shed 1 base and J shed 4 bases, with 5 bases lying between them. Germline V CDR1 and CDR2: MGHDK, SYGVNS. The CDR3 contains 13 residues. CDR3 amino acids: CASSESEYNEQFF. The CDR3 coding sequence is TGTGCCAGCAGTGAATCCGAGTACAATGAGCAGTTCTTC. The variable domain in full, with the rest retrieved from reference TRBV25-1 and TRBJ2-1, is EADIYQTPRYLVIGTGKKITLECSQTMGHDKMYWYQQDPGMELHLIHYSYGVNSTEKGDLSSESTVSRIRTEHFPLTLESARPSHTSQYLCASSESEYNEQFFGPGTRLTVL.

The chain has TRBV13 and TRBJ1-1; 11 bases fit TRBD1. Germline CDR1 reads PRHDT; CDR2 reads FYEKMQ (reference sequence). CDR3 length equals 15 residues. After removal of 4 bases from V and 1 base from J, the junction contained 2 bases not matched to a gene. In DNA, the CDR3 is TGTGCCAGCAGCTGGACAGGGGGCCCGAACACTGAAGCTTTCTTT. Amino acids: CASSWTGGPNTEAFF.

The V call is TRBV30, the J call TRBJ1-4; 7 bases agree with TRBD1. This CDR3 is 14 amino acids long. The germline V gene encodes CDR1 GTSNPN and CDR2 SVGIG (reference sequence). The J segment lost 0 bases and the V segment lost 5 bases, leaving 3 bases of the junction unmatched. In DNA, the CDR3 is TGTGCCTGGGGGACAGTCTCAACTAATGAAAAACTGTTTTTT. It codes for CAWGTVSTNEKLFF.

The V call is TRBV7-9, the J call TRBJ2-7; the match to TRBD1 covers 9 bases. Looked up from germline, CDR1 is SEHNR and CDR2 is FQNEAQ (reference sequence). Trimming removed 4 bases from V and 2 bases from J; junction bases left unmatched: 6. CDR3 length: 15 amino acids. CDR3 sequence reads: CASSSRDRVPYEQYF. Written as DNA, the CDR3 is TGTGCCAGCAGCTCCCGGGACAGGGTACCCTACGAGCAGTACTTC.

The rearrangement uses TRBV25-1 and TRBJ2-1; D remains ambiguous. CDR1 and CDR2 (germline): MGHDK, SYGVNS. The CDR3 loop spans 12 amino acids. V lost 0 bases to trimming and J lost 7 bases, with 4 bases between them. CDR3 coding DNA: TGTGCCAGCAGTGAATATTCGAATGAGCAGTTCTTC. As protein: CASSEYSNEQFF.

The chain has TRBV12-3 or TRBV12-4 and TRBJ2-1, with 13 bases identical to TRBD2. The CDR3 is made up of 13 amino acids. J lost 7 bases, V lost 8 bases, and 2 bases had no gene match. The CDR3 nucleotides read TGTGCCAGCCGGACTAGCGGGGGAAATGAGCAGTTCTTC. Amino acid sequence: CASRTSGGNEQFF.

The chain combines TRBV7-9 with TRBJ2-7; 7 bases agree with TRBD1. V trimming: 5 bases; J trimming: 2 bases; junction bases outside the gene matches: 6. The CDR3 is 14 residues long. In germline, CDR1 is SEHNR, CDR2 FQNEAQ (reference sequence). CDR3 sequence (DNA): TGTGCCAGCAGCGGGGGACAGAACCCCTACGAGCAGTACTTC. It codes for CASSGGQNPYEQYF.